Listed below are T cell receptor beta chains from one sample, sequenced in a study of PD-1 blockade in classical Hodgkin lymphoma. The data were produced by immunoSEQ multiplex PCR, yet TCRdb's version contains in-frame clones alone and is incomplete. The repertoire holds roughly 61,000 clones, with around 93% as singletons. The starting material was peripheral blood mononuclear cells (PBMCs), obtained before the second cycle of nivolumab. These receptors all stem from a human donor with classical Hodgkin lymphoma. Both conserved end residues are trimmed from each CDR3. The order of the fields is V gene, J gene, CDR3 protein.

TRBV11-2	TRBJ2-5	ASSRRTGIQETQY
TRBV16	TRBJ2-5	ASSSRAGGPVGETQY
TRBV4-2	TRBJ2-7	ASSQDLESTYYYEQY
TRBV7-8	TRBJ2-2	ASSLVGGHGELF
TRBV6-6	TRBJ2-7	ASSYQTSSYEQY
TRBV5-1	TRBJ2-3	ASSLVGRGESTDTQY
TRBV4-1	TRBJ2-7	ASSQEPLAGIYEQY
TRBV27	TRBJ2-3	ASSLSWGATDTQY
TRBV18	TRBJ1-1	ASSPRNTEAF
TRBV16	TRBJ2-6	ASSPWGRVTGANVLT
TRBV5-6	TRBJ2-2	ASSYGPTNTGELF
TRBV2	TRBJ2-7	ASSRTGALGYEQY
TRBV21-1	TRBJ2-1	ASSRNEQF
TRBV30	TRBJ2-5	AWSVASGGETQY
TRBV18	TRBJ1-2	ASSPPEAGLSGYT
TRBV6-5	TRBJ2-2	ASSTSGTGELF
TRBV4-2	TRBJ2-6	ASSPSSSGANVLT
TRBV6-5	TRBJ2-1	ASRDFEYNEQF
TRBV12-5	TRBJ2-3	ASGLSLAAPDTQY
TRBV28	TRBJ2-2	ASSLFGSGTGVTGELF
TRBV28	TRBJ2-7	ASIQRGSYEQY
TRBV5-1	TRBJ1-1	ASSPIGGQGSLNTEAF
TRBV19	TRBJ2-1	ASSHSLAGGGEQF
TRBV5-1	TRBJ1-5	ASSLGTDSNQPQH
TRBV7-9	TRBJ1-2	ASNLVGDYGYT
TRBV5-6	TRBJ2-7	ASSLGEGREYYEQY
TRBV9	TRBJ2-2	ASSVVENINTGELF
TRBV5-1	TRBJ2-7	ASSLEGWDQNYEQY
TRBV6-5	TRBJ2-1	ASSDGNEQF
TRBV4-1	TRBJ2-5	ASSQESSGGAGETQY
TRBV5-4	TRBJ1-5	ASSSGTEKGEPQH
TRBV7-9	TRBJ2-1	ASSLVGVADNEQF
TRBV30	TRBJ1-1	AWSVSREAF
TRBV27	TRBJ2-7	ASSPHSQGAYEQY
TRBV10-2	TRBJ2-5	ASSGGAGTQY
TRBV6-1	TRBJ2-1	ASSEAPRLGAYNEQF
TRBV11-2	TRBJ1-3	ASSLLAGGNTIY
TRBV6-1	TRBJ2-3	ASPGTPTDTQY
TRBV7-9	TRBJ1-5	ASSRGTGAKQH
TRBV27	TRBJ2-3	ASSLGTSRHTQY
TRBV5-1	TRBJ2-3	ASRIQGYSTDTQY
TRBV5-1	TRBJ2-3	ASSLAGLRTDTQY
TRBV29-1	TRBJ2-7	SVSKDKSYEQY
TRBV27	TRBJ2-7	ASSPRWTSGSPEQY
TRBV2	TRBJ1-4	ASRETGPFEKLF
TRBV14	TRBJ2-7	ASRQSGSPYEQY
TRBV27	TRBJ2-5	ASLEETQY
TRBV7-2	TRBJ1-3	ASSLQGAGNTIY
TRBV30	TRBJ1-4	AWSTNSWAANEKLF
TRBV28	TRBJ2-1	ASSSGLAGVEQF
TRBV7-2	TRBJ1-1	ASSLAGLRGRAEAF
TRBV5-6	TRBJ2-4	ASSLAGDKFPNIQY
TRBV13	TRBJ2-2	ASSLEGGDAGELF
TRBV6-1	TRBJ1-4	ASSEPPAPEKLF
TRBV5-8	TRBJ2-4	ASSPAWGRGENIQY
TRBV7-2	TRBJ1-5	ASSDRRQDRRGNQPQH
TRBV7-3	TRBJ1-1	ASSLRDTGDTEAF
TRBV4-1	TRBJ2-1	ASGDNNKQF
TRBV6-1	TRBJ1-5	ASSRQGENNQPQH